This record covers a single T cell receptor (beta chain). What it binds is not known. The CDR3 is 19 residues long. V dropped 1 base and J dropped 10; count of bases not matched to a gene: 19. CDR1 GTSNPN and CDR2 SVGIG come from the germline V gene (reference sequence). Method: immunoSEQ multiplex PCR; TCRdb's copy keeps in-frame clones and lacks some. The sample has approximately 94,000 clones; roughly 85% are singletons. The data were obtained in a study of radiotherapy plus CTLA-4 blockade in lung cancer. For the study at large: With 25% to 40% of patients having disease control, objective responses were seen in roughly 18%. The study, taken as a whole, reports: Blood-borne expansion of tumor-derived TCR clones followed radiotherapy plus ipilimumab.

With ipilimumab providing CTLA-4 blockade, focal radiation was administered to patients who had chemo-refractory metastatic non-small-cell lung cancer. The input for sequencing was peripheral blood, taken from a patient treated with radiotherapy plus ipilimumab. The chain carries TRBV30 and TRBJ2-1, with 13 bases that match TRBD2. The receptor comes from a human donor with non-small cell lung cancer that progressed on radiotherapy plus ipilimumab. CDR3 DNA: TGTGCCTGGAGTGGAAGGGCCCCGGGGACTAGCGGGACCGGCCGGGAGCAGTTCTTC. The encoded protein is CAWSGRAPGTSGTGREQFF.